The clone carrying this T cell receptor beta chain was counted a few times. The antigen remains unidentified. Unmatched junction bases numbered 12, after V lost 7 bases and J lost 8 bases. The CDR3 has 15 amino acids. The sample is drawn from a study of T cells after yellow fever vaccination. Study-level results: Boosting was followed by the reappearance of most primary-vaccination clones (96% CD4, around 90% CD8). Within FACS-sorted repertoires, abundant clonotypes contaminating from the bulk population could be present. Though weaker, the secondary response peaked faster, on day 5 versus 15.

Researchers made TCR cDNA using 5'RACE template switching, and this step added a universal primer site and UMIs. MiXCR, applied by TCRdb to the 5' RACE reads, yields one record per CDR3 protein. Of 95,000 to 100,000 distinct CDR3 sequences detected, 5.8% appear once; the ten largest clones hold roughly 39%. The sequencing here drew on CD8+ T cells sorted from PBMCs, taken 10 days after the yellow fever booster vaccination. The TCR originated in a man between 18 and 35 years old who received the YFV17D yellow fever vaccine. The chain employs TRBV12-3 or TRBV12-4 and TRBJ2-1; 9 nucleotides align to TRBD1. CDR3 region: CASNTRDRVLHEQFF. CDR3 coding DNA: TGTGCCAGCAATACACGGGACAGGGTATTGCATGAGCAGTTCTTC.